Below, one T cell receptor (beta chain) is given with its context. These data originate in a study of blood T cells in healthy people across ages. The CDR3 sequence is 16 residues long. Trimming shortened V by 3 bases and J by 1 base, and 14 bases separated the two germline ends. Per germline, CDR1 KGHDR and CDR2 SFDVKD. A second PCR, run for roughly 7 to 11 cycles, used a sample-barcoded 5' primer plus a J-beta primer mix. From the 5' RACE reads, TCRdb called clonotypes with MiXCR, one entry per CDR3 protein. The sample lists about a million distinct CDR3 sequences, 51% occurring once. The total RNA that was extracted per sample amounted to at least 5 micrograms.

The rearrangement links TRBV24-1 to TRBJ2-5; D assignment may be TRBD1 or TRBD2 (5 bases each). The sequence was collected from a woman aged 55-69 years in good health. Sequenced: blood. DNA for the CDR3: TGTGCCACCAGTGATCAACCGGGGCCGATCCAAGAGACCCAGTACTTC. Protein sequence: CATSDQPGPIQETQYF.